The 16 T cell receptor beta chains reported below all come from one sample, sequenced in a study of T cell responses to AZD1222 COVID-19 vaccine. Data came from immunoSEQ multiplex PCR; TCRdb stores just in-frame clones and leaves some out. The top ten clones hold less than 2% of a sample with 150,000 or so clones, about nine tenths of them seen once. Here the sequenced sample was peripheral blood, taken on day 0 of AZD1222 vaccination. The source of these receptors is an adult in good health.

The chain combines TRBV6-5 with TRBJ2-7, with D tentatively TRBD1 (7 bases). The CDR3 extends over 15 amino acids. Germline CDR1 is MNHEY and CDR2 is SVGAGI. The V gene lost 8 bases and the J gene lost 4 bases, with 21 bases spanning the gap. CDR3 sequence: CASSHGGSGGYEQYF. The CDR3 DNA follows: TGTGCCAGCTCCCACGGGGGTTCAGGGGGGTACGAGCAGTACTTC.

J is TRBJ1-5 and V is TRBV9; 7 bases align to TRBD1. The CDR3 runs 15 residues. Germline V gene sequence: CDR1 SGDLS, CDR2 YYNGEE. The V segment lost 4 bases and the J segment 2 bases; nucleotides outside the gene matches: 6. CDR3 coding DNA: TGTGCCAGCAGCCCTACAGGGGCGGGCAATCAGCCCCAGCATTTT. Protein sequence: CASSPTGAGNQPQHF.

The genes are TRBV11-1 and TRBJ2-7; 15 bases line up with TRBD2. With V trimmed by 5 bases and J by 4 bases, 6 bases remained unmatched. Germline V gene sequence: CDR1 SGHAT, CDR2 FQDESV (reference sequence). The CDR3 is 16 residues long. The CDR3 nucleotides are TGTGCCAGCAGCCCGCCGGGACTAGCGGGAGGATACGAGCAGTACTTC. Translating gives CASSPPGLAGGYEQYF.

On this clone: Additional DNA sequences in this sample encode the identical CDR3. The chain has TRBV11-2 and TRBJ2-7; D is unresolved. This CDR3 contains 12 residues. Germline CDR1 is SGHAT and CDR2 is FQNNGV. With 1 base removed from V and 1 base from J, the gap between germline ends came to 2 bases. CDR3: CASSLGSYEQYF. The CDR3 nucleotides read TGTGCCAGCAGCTTAGGTTCCTACGAGCAGTACTTC.

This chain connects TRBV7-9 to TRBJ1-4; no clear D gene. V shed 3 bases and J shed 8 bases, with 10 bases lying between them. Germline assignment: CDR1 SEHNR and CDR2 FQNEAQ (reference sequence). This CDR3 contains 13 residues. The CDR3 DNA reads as TGTGCCAGCAGCTTTCGTCGCGGAGAAAAACTGTTTTTT. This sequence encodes CASSFRRGEKLFF.

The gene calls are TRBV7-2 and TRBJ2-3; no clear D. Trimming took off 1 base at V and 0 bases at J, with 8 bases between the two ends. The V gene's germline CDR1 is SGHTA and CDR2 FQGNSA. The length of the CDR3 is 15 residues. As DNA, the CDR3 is TGTGCCAGCAGCTTAGACGGGTCGAGCACAGATACGCAGTATTTT. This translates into CASSLDGSSTDTQYF.

The CDR3 DNA reads TGTGCCAGCAGGCCCCGTCGGACTAGCGGATCAACCGGGGAGCTGTTTTTT. This gives the protein CASRPRRTSGSTGELFF. The chain carries TRBV7-9 and TRBJ2-2; 10 bases are shared with TRBD2. The germline V gene has CDR1 SEHNR and CDR2 FQNEAQ (reference sequence). The CDR3 is 17 amino acids. V lost 6 bases, J lost 5 bases, and 12 bases stayed unmatched.

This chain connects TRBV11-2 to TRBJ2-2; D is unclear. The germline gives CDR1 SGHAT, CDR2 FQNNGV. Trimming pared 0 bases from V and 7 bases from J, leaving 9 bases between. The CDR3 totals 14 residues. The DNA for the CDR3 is TGTGCCAGCAGCTTAGACGGGTCTTACGGGGAGCTGTTTTTT. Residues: CASSLDGSYGELFF.

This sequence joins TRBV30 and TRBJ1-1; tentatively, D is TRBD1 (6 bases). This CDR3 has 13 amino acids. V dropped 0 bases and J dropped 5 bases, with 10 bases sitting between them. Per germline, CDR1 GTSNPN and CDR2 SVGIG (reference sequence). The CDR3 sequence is CAWSVGGVTEAFF. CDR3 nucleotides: TGTGCCTGGAGTGTAGGGGGGGTTACTGAAGCTTTCTTT.

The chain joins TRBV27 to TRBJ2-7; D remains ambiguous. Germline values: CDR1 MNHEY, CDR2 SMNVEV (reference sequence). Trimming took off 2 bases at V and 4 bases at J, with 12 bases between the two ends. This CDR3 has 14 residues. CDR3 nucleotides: TGTGCCAGCAGTTTAAAGGGCAGCCCGTACGAGCAGTACTTC. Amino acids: CASSLKGSPYEQYF.

For the CDR3, the DNA is TGTGCCAGCAGCATAACTAGGAATCAGCCCCAGCATTTT. The encoded protein is CASSITRNQPQHF. The rearrangement uses TRBV11-1 and TRBJ1-5; unclear D gene. The CDR3 sequence is 13 residues long. V was clipped by 5 bases and J by 4 bases, with 9 bases between them. CDR1 is SGHAT and CDR2 is FQDESV in the germline V gene (reference sequence).

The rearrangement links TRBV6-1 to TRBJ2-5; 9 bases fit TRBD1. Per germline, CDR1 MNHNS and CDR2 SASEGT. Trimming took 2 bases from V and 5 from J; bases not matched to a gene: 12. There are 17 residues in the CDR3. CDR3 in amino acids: CASSERRGTGPRETQYF. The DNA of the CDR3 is TGTGCCAGCAGTGAACGGCGGGGGACAGGGCCCCGGGAGACCCAGTACTTC.

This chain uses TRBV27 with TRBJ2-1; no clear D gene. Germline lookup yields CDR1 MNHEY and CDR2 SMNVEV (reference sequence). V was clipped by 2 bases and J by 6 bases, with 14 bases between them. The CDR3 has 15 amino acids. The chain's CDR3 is CASSLESVLGNEQFF. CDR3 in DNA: TGTGCCAGCAGTTTAGAGTCCGTGCTCGGCAATGAGCAGTTCTTC.

The CDR3 coding sequence is TGTGCCACCAGTGATTGGGGGGCAGCGGGAGAGGAAGAGACCCAGTACTTC. It translates to CATSDWGAAGEEETQYF. J is TRBJ2-5 and V is TRBV24-1, with TRBD2 matching 8 bases. This CDR3 has 17 residues. The trim removed 2 bases at V and 3 bases at J, leaving 10 bases unmatched. The V gene's germline CDR1 is KGHDR and CDR2 SFDVKD.

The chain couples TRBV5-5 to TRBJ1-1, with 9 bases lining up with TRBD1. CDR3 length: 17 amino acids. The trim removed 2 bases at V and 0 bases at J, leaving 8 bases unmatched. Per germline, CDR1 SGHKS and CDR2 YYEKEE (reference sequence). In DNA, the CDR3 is TGTGCCAGCAGCTTTGATGACAGGGGGATCATGAACACTGAAGCTTTCTTT. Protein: CASSFDDRGIMNTEAFF.

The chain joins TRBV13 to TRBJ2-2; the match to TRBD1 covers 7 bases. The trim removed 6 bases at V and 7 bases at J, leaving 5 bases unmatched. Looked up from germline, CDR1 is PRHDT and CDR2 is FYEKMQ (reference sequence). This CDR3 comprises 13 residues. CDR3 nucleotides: TGTGCCAGCAGTACACAGGGGCTCGGGGAGCTGTTTTTT. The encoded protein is CASSTQGLGELFF.